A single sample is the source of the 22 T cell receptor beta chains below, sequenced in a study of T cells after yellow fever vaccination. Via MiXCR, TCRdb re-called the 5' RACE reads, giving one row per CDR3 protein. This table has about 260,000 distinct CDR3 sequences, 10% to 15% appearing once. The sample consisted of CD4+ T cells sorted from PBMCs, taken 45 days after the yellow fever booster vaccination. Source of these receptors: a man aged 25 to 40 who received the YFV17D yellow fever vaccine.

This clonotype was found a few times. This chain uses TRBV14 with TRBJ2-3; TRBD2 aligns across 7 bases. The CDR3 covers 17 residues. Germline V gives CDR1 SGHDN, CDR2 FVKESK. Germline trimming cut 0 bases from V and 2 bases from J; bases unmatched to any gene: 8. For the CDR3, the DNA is TGTGCCAGCAGCCAAGATCGGCGGGGGACCCTCACAGATACGCAGTATTTT. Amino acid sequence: CASSQDRRGTLTDTQYF.

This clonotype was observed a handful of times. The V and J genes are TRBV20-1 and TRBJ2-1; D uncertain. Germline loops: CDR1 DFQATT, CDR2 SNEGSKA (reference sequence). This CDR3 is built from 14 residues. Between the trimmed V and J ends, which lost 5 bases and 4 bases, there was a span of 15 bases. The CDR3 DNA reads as TGCAGTGCTGATGCTTCCCTAGGATACAATGAGCAGTTCTTC. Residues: CSADASLGYNEQFF.

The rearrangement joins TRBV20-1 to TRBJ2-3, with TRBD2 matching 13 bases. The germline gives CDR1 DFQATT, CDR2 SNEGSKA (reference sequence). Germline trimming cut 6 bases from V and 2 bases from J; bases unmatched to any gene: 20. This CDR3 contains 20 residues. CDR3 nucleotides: TGCAGTGCGACAGCCACCGGCGGACTAGCGGGAGTGGGTGTCACAGATACGCAGTATTTT. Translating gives CSATATGGLAGVGVTDTQYF.

CDR3 loop: CASRFTGVYEQYF. In DNA, the CDR3 is TGTGCCAGCAGATTCACGGGGGTCTACGAGCAGTACTTC. The J gene is TRBJ2-7, the V gene TRBV27; possible D gene TRBD2, 6 bases. Between the trimmed V and J ends, which lost 6 bases and 3 bases, there was a span of 12 bases. CDR3 length equals 13 residues. The germline V gene has CDR1 MNHEY and CDR2 SMNVEV (reference sequence).

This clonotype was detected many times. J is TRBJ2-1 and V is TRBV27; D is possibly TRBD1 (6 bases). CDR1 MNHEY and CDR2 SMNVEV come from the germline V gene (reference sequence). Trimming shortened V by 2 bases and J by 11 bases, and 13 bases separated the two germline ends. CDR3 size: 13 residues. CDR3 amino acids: CASSLPETGKQFF. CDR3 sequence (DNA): TGTGCCAGCAGTTTACCCGAGACAGGAAAGCAGTTCTTC.

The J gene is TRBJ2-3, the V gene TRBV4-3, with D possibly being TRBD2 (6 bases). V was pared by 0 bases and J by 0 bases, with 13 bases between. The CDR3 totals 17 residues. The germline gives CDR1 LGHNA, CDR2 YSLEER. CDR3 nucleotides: TGCGCCAGCAGCCAAGATGGGGGGACTTTTAGCACAGATACGCAGTATTTT. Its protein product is CASSQDGGTFSTDTQYF.

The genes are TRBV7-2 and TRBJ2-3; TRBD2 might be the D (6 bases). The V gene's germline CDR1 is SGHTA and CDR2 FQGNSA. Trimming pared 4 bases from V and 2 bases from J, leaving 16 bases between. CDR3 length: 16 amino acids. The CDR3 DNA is TGTGCCAGCAGCTCACGGAGGGCCGGGGCCACAGATACGCAGTATTTT. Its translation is CASSSRRAGATDTQYF.

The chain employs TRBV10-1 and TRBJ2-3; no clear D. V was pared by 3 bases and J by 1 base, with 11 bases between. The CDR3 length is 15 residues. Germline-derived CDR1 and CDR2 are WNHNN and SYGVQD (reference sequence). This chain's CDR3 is CASSDSDPGTDTQYF. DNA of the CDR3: TGCGCCAGCAGTGATTCCGACCCCGGCACAGATACGCAGTATTTT.

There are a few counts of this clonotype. The CDR3 nucleotides read TGTGCCAGCAGTTTCTCTCGGCGAAACACCGGGGAGCTGTTTTTT. Protein: CASSFSRRNTGELFF. This sequence joins TRBV12-3 or TRBV12-4 and TRBJ2-2; D remains unclear. The V gene lost 3 bases and the J gene lost 2 bases, with 10 bases spanning the gap. The CDR3 is 15 residues long.

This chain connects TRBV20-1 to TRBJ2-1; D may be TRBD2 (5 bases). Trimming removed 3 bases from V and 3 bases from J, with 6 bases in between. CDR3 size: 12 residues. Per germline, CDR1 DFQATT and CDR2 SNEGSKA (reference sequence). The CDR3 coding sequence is TGCAGTGCTAGGAGGGACTACAATGAGCAGTTCTTC. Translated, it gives CSARRDYNEQFF.

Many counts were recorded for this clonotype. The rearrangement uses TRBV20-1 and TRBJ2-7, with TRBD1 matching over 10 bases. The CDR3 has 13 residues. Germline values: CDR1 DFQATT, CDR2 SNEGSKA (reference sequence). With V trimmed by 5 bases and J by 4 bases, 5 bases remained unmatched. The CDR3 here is CSARQGARYEQYF. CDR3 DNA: TGCAGTGCTCGACAGGGGGCGAGATACGAGCAGTACTTC.

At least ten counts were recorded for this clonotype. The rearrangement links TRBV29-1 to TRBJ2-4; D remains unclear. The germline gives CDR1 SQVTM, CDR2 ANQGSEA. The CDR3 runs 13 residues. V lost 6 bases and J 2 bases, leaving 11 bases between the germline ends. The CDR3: CSVSPGTKNIQYF. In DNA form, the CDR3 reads TGCAGCGTATCGCCGGGTACCAAAAACATTCAGTACTTC. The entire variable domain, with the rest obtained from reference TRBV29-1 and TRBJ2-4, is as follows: SAVISQKPSRDICQRGTSLTIQCQVDSQVTMMFWYRQQPGQSLTLIATANQGSEATYESGFVIDKFPISRPNLTFSTLTVSNMSPEDSSIYLCSVSPGTKNIQYFGAGTRLSVL.

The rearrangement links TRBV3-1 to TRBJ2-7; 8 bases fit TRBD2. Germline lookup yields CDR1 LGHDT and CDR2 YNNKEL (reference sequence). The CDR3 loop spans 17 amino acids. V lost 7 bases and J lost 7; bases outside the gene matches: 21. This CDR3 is CASTNRAVGTRAGEQYF. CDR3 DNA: TGTGCCAGCACCAATAGAGCCGTCGGGACTAGGGCGGGAGAGCAGTACTTC.

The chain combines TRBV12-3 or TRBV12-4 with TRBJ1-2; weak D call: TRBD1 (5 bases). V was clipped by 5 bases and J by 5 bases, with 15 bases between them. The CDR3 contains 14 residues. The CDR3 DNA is TGTGCCAGCAGTCCGGGACTAGTTCGATATGGCTACACCTTC. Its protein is CASSPGLVRYGYTF.

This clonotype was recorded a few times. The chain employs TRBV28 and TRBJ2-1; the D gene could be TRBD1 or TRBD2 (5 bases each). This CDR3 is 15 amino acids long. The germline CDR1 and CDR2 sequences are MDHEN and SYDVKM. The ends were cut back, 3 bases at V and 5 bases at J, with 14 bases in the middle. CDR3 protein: CASSLWGWGNNEQFF. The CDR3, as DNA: TGTGCCAGCAGTTTGTGGGGCTGGGGGAACAATGAGCAGTTCTTC.

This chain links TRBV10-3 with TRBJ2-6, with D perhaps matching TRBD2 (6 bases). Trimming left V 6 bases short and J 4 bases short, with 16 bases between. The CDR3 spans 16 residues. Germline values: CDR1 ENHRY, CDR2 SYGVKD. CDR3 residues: CAIRGDWAHGANVLTF. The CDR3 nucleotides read TGTGCCATCAGGGGGGACTGGGCCCACGGGGCCAACGTCCTGACTTTC.

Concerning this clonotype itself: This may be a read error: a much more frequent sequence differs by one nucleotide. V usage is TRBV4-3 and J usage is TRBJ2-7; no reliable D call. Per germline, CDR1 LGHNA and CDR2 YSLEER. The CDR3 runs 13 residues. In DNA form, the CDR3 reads TGCGCCATCAGCCAAGCGTGGGGCTACGAGCAGTACTTC. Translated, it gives CAISQAWGYEQYF.

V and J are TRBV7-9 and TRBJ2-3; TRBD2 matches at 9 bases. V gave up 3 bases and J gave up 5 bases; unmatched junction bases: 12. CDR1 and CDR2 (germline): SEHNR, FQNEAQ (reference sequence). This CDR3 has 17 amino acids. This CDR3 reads CASSFLLSREGRDTQYF. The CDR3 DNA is TGTGCCAGCAGCTTCCTTCTATCGCGGGAGGGCCGAGATACGCAGTATTTT.

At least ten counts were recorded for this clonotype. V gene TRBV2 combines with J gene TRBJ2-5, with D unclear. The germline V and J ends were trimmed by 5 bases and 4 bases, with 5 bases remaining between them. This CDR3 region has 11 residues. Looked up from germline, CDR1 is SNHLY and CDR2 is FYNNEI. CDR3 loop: CASSTRETQYF. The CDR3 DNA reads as TGTGCCAGCAGTACTCGAGAGACCCAGTACTTC.

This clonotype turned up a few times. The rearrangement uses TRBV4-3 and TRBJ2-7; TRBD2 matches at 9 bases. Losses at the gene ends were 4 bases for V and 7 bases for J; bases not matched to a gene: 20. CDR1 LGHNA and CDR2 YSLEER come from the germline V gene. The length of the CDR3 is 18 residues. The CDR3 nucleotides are TGCGCCAGCAGCCTCCATAGGAGGGGATTGAGCGGGAGGCCTGAGCAGTACTTC. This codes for CASSLHRRGLSGRPEQYF.

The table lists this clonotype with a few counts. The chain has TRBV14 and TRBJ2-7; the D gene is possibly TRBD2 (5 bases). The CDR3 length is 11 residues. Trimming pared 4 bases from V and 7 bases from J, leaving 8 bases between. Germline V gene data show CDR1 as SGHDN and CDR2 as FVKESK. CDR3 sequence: CASSLREEQYF. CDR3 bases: TGTGCCAGCAGCCTTAGGGAGGAGCAGTACTTC. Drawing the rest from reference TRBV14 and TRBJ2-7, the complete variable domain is EAGVTQFPSHSVIEKGQTVTLRCDPISGHDNLYWYRRVMGKEIKFLLHFVKESKQDESGMPNNRFLAERTGGTYSTLKVQPAELEDSGVYFCASSLREEQYFGPGTRLTVT.

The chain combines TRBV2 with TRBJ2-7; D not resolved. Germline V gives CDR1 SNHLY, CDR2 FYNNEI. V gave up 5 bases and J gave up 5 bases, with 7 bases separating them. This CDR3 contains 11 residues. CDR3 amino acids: CASSSRNEQYF. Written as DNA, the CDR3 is TGTGCCAGCAGTTCCCGTAACGAGCAGTACTTC.